This T cell receptor beta chain was retrieved from a study of blood T cell repertoires in COVID-19. Study-wide context: Collection of acute and convalescent COVID-19 samples took place in the United States, Italy and Spain. T cells, B-cell-depleted T cells, or PBMCs supplied cDNA or gDNA.

Authors' methods: Reference gene primers were amplified, and this amplification served to estimate nucleated cell counts. Profiling relied on immunoSEQ multiplex PCR, and the TCRdb table lists in-frame clones only, not all of them. That table gives V, J and clone size, and the DNA gave D and trimming. The data hold 90,000 to 100,000 clones, with 80% to 90% observed a single time. The Seattle patients joined while their infection was active and were tracked longitudinally afterward. Germline CDR1 SGHRS, CDR2 YFSETQ. CDR3 length: 13 residues. The germline V and J ends were trimmed by 4 bases and 3 bases, with 7 bases remaining between them.

The chain employs TRBV5-1 and TRBJ2-2, with D uncertain. The sequence was collected from a man between 50 and 59 years old with COVID-19, enrolled during active disease. The sequenced sample was peripheral blood. CDR3 residues: CASSGTDTGELFF. The CDR3 DNA sequence: TGCGCCAGCAGCGGAACAGACACCGGGGAGCTGTTTTTT.